This TCR beta chain was identified during a study of blood T cell repertoires in COVID-19 (dated by TCRdb to 2018 to 2021). Some background on the complete study: Collaborator samples came from the United States, Italy and Spain and covered acute and convalescent phases of COVID-19. The prospective study material was composed of cDNA or gDNA derived from T cells, B-cell-depleted T cells, or PBMCs. Samples came from the ongoing ImmuneRACE study (first 160 participants) plus 1,254 subjects from 6 global collaborators. Where HLA class I and class II types were available, the types were taken from metadata supplied by the sample provider, not from assay-based typing. The dataset comprised deeply sampled blood TCRbeta repertoires from subjects exposed to, actively infected with, or recovered from COVID-19. The sample metadata nearly always contained a de-identified subject ID, COVID-19 status, age in years and sex. The repertoires were made available in a free public database intended to serve as a resource for research on the immune response to SARS-CoV-2. What the research found in general, with its limitations: The quantity of clinical and demographic metadata differed by source and by participant and was supplied without curation.

V is shortened by 3 bases, J by 10 bases, and the region joining them spans 15 bases. There are 13 amino acids in the CDR3, from cysteine to phenylalanine inclusive. Of all the DNA, just the CDR3 is kept, 39 bases in frame from base 1. CDR1 and CDR2, per the germline V gene, are KGHSH and LQKENI. At one collaborating source in Seattle, patients were enrolled during active infection and were followed longitudinally through the course of disease. The collaborating institutions used their own protocols to collect whole blood in K2EDTA tubes. For TCRbeta analysis, collaborator samples were shipped as frozen whole blood, as isolated PBMCs, or as DNA extracted from either sample type. For this clone: The antigen it binds to is not known. No much larger clonotype is one base removed from it; base qualities were not supplied.

TCRbeta CDR3 regions were amplified from genomic DNA by means of the immunoSEQ Assay, a bias-controlled multiplex PCR. The source study handled its data this way. Within the assay, amplification of reference gene primers was used to estimate how many nucleated cells each sample contained. To quantify the absolute abundance of each unique TCRbeta CDR3 rearrangement, sequence reads were collapsed and filtered. For each sample, productive Simpson clonality was calculated as the square root of Simpson's diversity index over productive rearrangements. TCRdb holds this immuneACCESS table with in-frame rearrangements only. Some clones are missing; in checked studies, unresolved V genes explain under half, and the rest has no known cause. V and J calls and clone size are given by that table; D and trimming were obtained from the DNA. In this sample the table shows roughly 220,000 clones, 81% of which occur a single time. Of the sample, roughly 7.4% falls within the top ten clones.

The sample taken for sequencing was peripheral blood. The receptor comes from a woman at least 80 years old with COVID-19, enrolled during active disease. The chain is made from TRBV18 and TRBJ1-1; the D gene assignment is ambiguous. Here is the DNA: TGTGCCAGCTCACCCGACATAGGCGGAGGAGCTTTCTTT. This yields the protein CASSPDIGGGAFF.